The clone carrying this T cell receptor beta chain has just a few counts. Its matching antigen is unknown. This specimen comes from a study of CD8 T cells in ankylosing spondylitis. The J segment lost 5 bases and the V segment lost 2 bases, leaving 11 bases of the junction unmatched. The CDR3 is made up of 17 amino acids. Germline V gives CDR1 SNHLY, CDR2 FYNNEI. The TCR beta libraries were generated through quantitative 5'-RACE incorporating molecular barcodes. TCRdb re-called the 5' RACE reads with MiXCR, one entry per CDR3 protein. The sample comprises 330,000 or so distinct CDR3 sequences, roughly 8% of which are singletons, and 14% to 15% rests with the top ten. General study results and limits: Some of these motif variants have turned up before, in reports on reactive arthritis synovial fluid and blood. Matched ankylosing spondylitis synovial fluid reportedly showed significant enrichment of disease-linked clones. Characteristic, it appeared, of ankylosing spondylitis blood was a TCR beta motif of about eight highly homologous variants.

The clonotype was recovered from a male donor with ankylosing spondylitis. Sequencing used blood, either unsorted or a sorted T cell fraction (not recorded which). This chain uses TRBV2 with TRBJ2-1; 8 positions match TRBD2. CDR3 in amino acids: CASSEHESAGDNNEQFF. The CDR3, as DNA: TGTGCCAGCAGTGAACACGAGTCAGCGGGAGACAACAATGAGCAGTTCTTC.